These T cell receptor beta chains were read from a single sample in a study of T-cell memory formation after mild COVID-19. TCRdb reprocessed the 5' RACE reads with MiXCR, giving one entry per CDR3 protein. The sample yields hundreds of thousands of distinct CDR3 sequences, approximately 15% seen once. The sample taken for sequencing was PBMCs or a T cell subset sorted from them (not recorded which). Receptors were obtained from a man between 18 and 35 years old who had mild COVID-19 (a few samples of this study predate the infection). Cell type and time point are not known. Each CDR3 is given with its conserved first and last residue. A D gene is named only where the DNA matches it firmly. The size entry is marked missing in some rows and otherwise reads once, few, many or a size class.

v_call: TRBV6-5; j_call: TRBJ1-1; cdr3_length: 15; clone_size: few; d_call: .; cdr3_aa: CASSYPGPPGTEAFF; cdr3_nt: TGTGCCAGCAGTTACCCGGGACCCCCTGGAACTGAAGCTTTCTTT
v_call: TRBV7-9; j_call: TRBJ1-5; cdr3_length: 17; clone_size: .; d_call: .; cdr3_aa: CASSLVEGPYSNQPQHF; cdr3_nt: TGTGCCAGCAGCTTAGTTGAGGGACCGTATAGCAATCAGCCCCAGCATTTT
v_call: TRBV6-5; j_call: TRBJ2-2; cdr3_length: 16; clone_size: many; d_call: TRBD2; cdr3_aa: CASRMGLAANTGELFF; cdr3_nt: TGTGCCAGCCGAATGGGACTAGCGGCGAACACCGGGGAGCTGTTTTTT
v_call: TRBV5-1; j_call: TRBJ2-2; cdr3_length: 18; clone_size: few; d_call: .; cdr3_aa: CASSLAGWGLQYTGELFF; cdr3_nt: TGCGCCAGCAGCTTGGCCGGCTGGGGATTACAGTACACCGGGGAGCTGTTTTTT
v_call: TRBV9; j_call: TRBJ2-2; cdr3_length: 16; clone_size: .; d_call: .; cdr3_aa: CASSVDGYANTGELFF; cdr3_nt: TGTGCCAGCAGCGTAGATGGTTACGCGAACACCGGGGAGCTGTTTTTT
v_call: TRBV12-3/TRBV12-4; j_call: TRBJ2-3; cdr3_length: 13; clone_size: .; d_call: .; cdr3_aa: CASSRVGAETQYF; cdr3_nt: TGTGCCAGCAGTCGGGTCGGGGCAGAGACGCAGTATTTT
v_call: TRBV20-1; j_call: TRBJ1-2; cdr3_length: 12; clone_size: many; d_call: TRBD1; cdr3_aa: CSAPDRDLGYTF; cdr3_nt: TGCAGTGCTCCAGACAGGGATCTTGGCTACACCTTC
v_call: TRBV5-1; j_call: TRBJ2-5; cdr3_length: 16; clone_size: few; d_call: .; cdr3_aa: CASSLTTQRGGETQYF; cdr3_nt: TGCGCCAGCAGCTTGACGACTCAGCGAGGGGGGGAGACCCAGTACTTC
v_call: TRBV9; j_call: TRBJ2-5; cdr3_length: 16; clone_size: .; d_call: TRBD2; cdr3_aa: CASSPGLAGGLETQYF; cdr3_nt: TGTGCCAGCAGCCCCGGACTAGCGGGGGGTCTTGAGACCCAGTACTTC
v_call: TRBV7-3; j_call: TRBJ2-3; cdr3_length: 16; clone_size: .; d_call: TRBD2; cdr3_aa: CASSPSTGGPGDTQYF; cdr3_nt: TGTGCCAGCAGCCCGAGTACGGGGGGGCCAGGGGATACGCAGTATTTT
v_call: TRBV7-2; j_call: TRBJ2-3; cdr3_length: 16; clone_size: many; d_call: .; cdr3_aa: CASSPGHTSGTDTQYF; cdr3_nt: TGTGCCAGCAGCCCTGGGCATACCTCTGGCACAGATACGCAGTATTTT
v_call: TRBV18; j_call: TRBJ1-6; cdr3_length: 16; clone_size: many; d_call: .; cdr3_aa: CASSPLITGSNSPLHF; cdr3_nt: TGTGCCAGCTCACCTCTCATAACAGGGAGCAATTCACCCCTCCACTTT
v_call: TRBV7-9; j_call: TRBJ2-7; cdr3_length: 15; clone_size: .; d_call: .; cdr3_aa: CASSLAGASLQEQYF; cdr3_nt: TGTGCCAGCAGCTTAGCGGGAGCTAGCCTCCAAGAGCAGTACTTC
v_call: TRBV7-2; j_call: TRBJ1-5; cdr3_length: 13; clone_size: few; d_call: .; cdr3_aa: CASSFWSNQPQHF; cdr3_nt: TGTGCCAGCAGCTTTTGGAGCAATCAGCCCCAGCATTTT
v_call: TRBV13; j_call: TRBJ2-2; cdr3_length: 12; clone_size: few; d_call: .; cdr3_aa: CASSSLRAELFF; cdr3_nt: TGTGCCAGCAGCTCACTAAGGGCGGAGCTGTTTTTT
v_call: TRBV15; j_call: TRBJ2-1; cdr3_length: 13; clone_size: .; d_call: .; cdr3_aa: CATMESSYNEQFF; cdr3_nt: TGTGCCACCATGGAGAGCTCCTACAATGAGCAGTTCTTC